The 9 T cell receptor beta chains given below trace back to one sample, sequenced in a study of CD4+ T cells in melanoma. The method was immunoSEQ multiplex PCR; TCRdb's version includes in-frame clones alone and lacks a portion of them. The data contain almost 15,000 clones, around four fifths of them singletons. Material: cells from a culture (not recorded whether cultured in vitro). The receptors stem from a human donor with melanoma.

V usage is TRBV7-2 and J usage is TRBJ1-5; no clear D gene. V gave up 5 bases and J gave up 1 base, with 21 bases separating them. The CDR3 is 18 residues long. CDR1 is SGHTA, CDR2 FQGNSA, per germline. The CDR3 coding sequence is TGTGCCAGCAGCCGAATCCTAGGGTCCTCGGGGAGCAATCAGCCCCAGCATTTT. This translates into CASSRILGSSGSNQPQHF.

This rearrangement joins TRBV7-6 to TRBJ2-1, with 8 bases fitting TRBD2. Trimming removed 5 bases from V and 4 bases from J; junction bases left unmatched: 10. CDR1 is SGHVS and CDR2 is FNYEAQ in the germline V gene. This CDR3 has 16 residues. The CDR3 loop reads CASSAGGRGVYNEQFF. CDR3 sequence (DNA): TGTGCCAGCAGCGCCGGGGGGCGGGGGGTATACAATGAGCAGTTCTTC.

The chain has TRBV27 and TRBJ1-5; D is unresolved. This CDR3 has 16 amino acids. Germline-derived CDR1 and CDR2 are MNHEY and SMNVEV (reference sequence). Trimming stripped 6 bases from V and 0 bases from J, with 15 bases between. CDR3 in amino acids: CASRPGSGHSNQPQHF. The CDR3 region has the DNA TGTGCCAGCAGGCCAGGCTCAGGCCATAGCAATCAGCCCCAGCATTTT.

The chain has TRBV5-4 and TRBJ2-5, with 16 bases fitting TRBD2. The germline gives CDR1 SGHNT, CDR2 YYREEE (reference sequence). The CDR3 consists of 16 residues. V lost 4 bases to trimming and J lost 4 bases; unmatched junction nucleotides: 4. CDR3 amino acids: CASSDGTSGGAETQYF. The CDR3 DNA is TGTGCCAGCAGCGACGGGACTAGCGGGGGGGCAGAGACCCAGTACTTC.

The chain couples TRBV2 to TRBJ1-2; unclear D gene. From germline, CDR1 is SNHLY and CDR2 FYNNEI. V was cut by 3 bases and J by 7 bases, with 15 bases left in between. The CDR3 covers 14 residues. The CDR3 sequence: CASSEDLPSRGYTF. The CDR3 coding sequence is TGTGCCAGCAGTGAGGACCTTCCGAGTCGTGGCTACACCTTC.

V usage is TRBV30 and J usage is TRBJ1-5; D possibly corresponds to TRBD1 (5 bases). Germline V gene sequence: CDR1 GTSNPN, CDR2 SVGIG (reference sequence). There are 13 residues in the CDR3. Trimming took 5 bases from V and 4 from J, leaving 12 bases between them. CDR3 protein: CAWAQRGNQPQHF. CDR3 nucleotide sequence: TGTGCCTGGGCCCAAAGGGGAAATCAGCCCCAGCATTTT.

DNA of the CDR3: TGCAGTGAGAGGACTTACACAGATACGCAGTATTTT. It encodes CSERTYTDTQYF. The rearrangement joins TRBV29-1 to TRBJ2-3; D may be TRBD2 (5 bases). There are 12 residues in the CDR3. The germline V gene has CDR1 SQVTM and CDR2 ANQGSEA.

This clone has just a few counts. This chain uses TRBV6-6 with TRBJ1-5; D unresolved. CDR1 and CDR2 from the germline V gene are MNHNY and SVGAGI (reference sequence). Trimming pared 2 bases from V and 3 bases from J, leaving 11 bases between. This CDR3 is 15 amino acids long. The CDR3 DNA reads as TGTGCCAGCAGTTACAGAGCCCAGCCCAATCAGCCCCAGCATTTT. Its protein product is CASSYRAQPNQPQHF.

The rearrangement uses TRBV2 and TRBJ2-3; D remains unclear. Trimming stripped 4 bases from V and 2 bases from J, with 4 bases between. This CDR3 comprises 12 residues. Germline CDR1 is SNHLY and CDR2 is FYNNEI. CDR3 nucleotide sequence: TGTGCCAGCAGTGCAGACACAGATACGCAGTATTTT. Translation gives CASSADTDTQYF. The variable domain in full, completed from reference TRBV2 and TRBJ2-3, reads EPEVTQTPSHQVTQMGQEVILRCVPISNHLYFYWYRQILGQKVEFLVSFYNNEISEKSEIFDDQFSVERPDGSNFTLKIRSTKLEDSAMYFCASSADTDTQYFGPGTRLTVL.